This TCR beta chain was found in a study of T cell changes during pregnancy in multiple sclerosis. The method was immunoSEQ multiplex PCR; TCRdb's version includes in-frame clones alone and lacks a portion of them. The table shows roughly 41,000 clones, with 90% to 95% occurring only once. Germline V gene lookup returns CDR1 MNHNS and CDR2 SASEGT. The CDR3 runs to 20 residues. V shed 4 bases, J shed 4 bases, and the junction held 22 bases outside the gene matches. The input for sequencing was CD8+ T cells from peripheral blood mononuclear cells, taken in the third trimester of pregnancy. The V gene is TRBV6-1, the J gene TRBJ1-5; 7 positions match TRBD1. The TCR was taken from a female donor with multiple sclerosis, enrolled in a pregnancy study. CDR3 protein: CASSGLDRDWMPSLNQPQHF. CDR3 DNA: TGTGCCAGCAGTGGGCTAGACAGGGATTGGATGCCTTCTTTGAATCAGCCCCAGCATTTT.